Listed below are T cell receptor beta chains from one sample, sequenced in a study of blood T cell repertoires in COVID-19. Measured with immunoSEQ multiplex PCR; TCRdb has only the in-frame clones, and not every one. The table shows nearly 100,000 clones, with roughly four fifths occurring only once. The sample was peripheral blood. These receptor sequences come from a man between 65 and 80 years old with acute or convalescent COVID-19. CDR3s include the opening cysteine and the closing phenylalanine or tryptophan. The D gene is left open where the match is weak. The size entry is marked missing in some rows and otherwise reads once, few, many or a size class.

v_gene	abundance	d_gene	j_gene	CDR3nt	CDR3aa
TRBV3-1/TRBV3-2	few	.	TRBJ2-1	TGTGCCAGCAGCCGAATGCTACAGGGCGATGAGCAGTTCTTC	CASSRMLQGDEQFF
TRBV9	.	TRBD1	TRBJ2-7	TGTGCCAGCAGCGAAGGGGGCGCCTCATACGAGCAGTACTTC	CASSEGGASYEQYF
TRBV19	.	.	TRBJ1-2	TGTGCCAGTAGTATAGATAGCCAGGGATTGGGCTATGGCTACACCTTC	CASSIDSQGLGYGYTF
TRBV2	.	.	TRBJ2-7	TGTGCCAGCAGCGAAACTTCAGGACAGACCTACGAGCAGTACTTC	CASSETSGQTYEQYF
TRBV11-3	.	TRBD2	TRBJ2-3	TGTGCCAGCAGCTTAGAATTCGGGACTAGCGCGACAGATACGCAGTATTTT	CASSLEFGTSATDTQYF
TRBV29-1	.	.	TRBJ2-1	TGCAGCCTTTCTTCCTCCTACAATGAGCAGTTCTTC	CSLSSSYNEQFF
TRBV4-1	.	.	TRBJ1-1	TGCGCCAGCAGCCAAGTCCCTACAGGTTATTTCACTGAAGCTTTCTTT	CASSQVPTGYFTEAFF
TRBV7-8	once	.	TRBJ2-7	TGTGCCAGCAGCTTAATCGACGAGCAGTACTTC	CASSLIDEQYF
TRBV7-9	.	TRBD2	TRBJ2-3	TGTGCCAGCAGGGGGGGACTAGCGGCGACAGATACGCAGTATTTT	CASRGGLAATDTQYF
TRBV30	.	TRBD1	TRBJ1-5	TGTGCCTGGAGGGGCAGGGGGCTGGGGCCCCAGCATTTT	CAWRGRGLGPQHF
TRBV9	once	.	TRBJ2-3	TGTGCCAGCAGCGTGGCGGGACTCACAGATACGCAGTATTTT	CASSVAGLTDTQYF
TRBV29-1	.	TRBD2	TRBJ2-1	TGCAGCGTTCTAACTCCTAGCGGGGGTTACAATGAGCAGTTCTTC	CSVLTPSGGYNEQFF
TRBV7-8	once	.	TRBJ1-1	TGTGCCAGCAGCCCTGGGGGGATCACTGAAGCTTTCTTT	CASSPGGITEAFF
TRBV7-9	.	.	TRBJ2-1	TGTGCCAGCAGCCCCCCCCCGCTAGCGTACAATGAGCAGTTCTTC	CASSPPPLAYNEQFF
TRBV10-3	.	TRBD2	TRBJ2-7	TGTGCCATCAGTGAGCCCAAAGTAGGGACTAGCGGGACATACGAGCAGTACTTC	CAISEPKVGTSGTYEQYF
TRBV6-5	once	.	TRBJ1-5	TGTGCCAGCAGTTCCTCCCCGGGAGGCAATCAGCCCCAGCATTTT	CASSSSPGGNQPQHF
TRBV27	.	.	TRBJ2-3	TGTGCCACCAAGCGGGCGGAGGTAGATACGCAGTATTTT	CATKRAEVDTQYF
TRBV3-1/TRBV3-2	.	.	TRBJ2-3	TGTGCCAGCAGCCAAGAATCGGGAGTAAGCACAGATACGCAGTATTTT	CASSQESGVSTDTQYF
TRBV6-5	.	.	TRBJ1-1	TGTGCCAGCAGTTACTTGGGGACAAAAGAGAACACTGAAGCTTTCTTT	CASSYLGTKENTEAFF
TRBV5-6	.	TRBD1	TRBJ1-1	TGTGCCAGCAGCTTGGCGGGACAGGGGGCGTGGAACACTGAAGCTTTCTTT	CASSLAGQGAWNTEAFF
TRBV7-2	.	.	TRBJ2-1	TGTGCCAGCAGCGTAGATGGGGGGTATTTGAATGAGCAGTTCTTC	CASSVDGGYLNEQFF
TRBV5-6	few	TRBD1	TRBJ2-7	TGTGCCAGCAGCTCCCGGGACAGCCCCTACGAGCAGTACTTC	CASSSRDSPYEQYF
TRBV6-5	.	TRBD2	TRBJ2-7	TGTGCCAGCAGGGGGACTAGCGGATCCTACGAGCAGTACTTC	CASRGTSGSYEQYF
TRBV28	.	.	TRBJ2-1	TGTGCCAGCAGTTTAATACAGGGCCACAACAATGAGCAGTTCTTC	CASSLIQGHNNEQFF
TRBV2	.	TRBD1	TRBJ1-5	TGTGCCAGCAGTATTCTGGGGGACAGCTGGCAGCCCCAGCATTTT	CASSILGDSWQPQHF
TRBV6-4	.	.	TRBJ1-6	TGTGCCAGCAGTGAAGGGAGCAGCTCCTATAATTCACCCCTCCACTTT	CASSEGSSSYNSPLHF
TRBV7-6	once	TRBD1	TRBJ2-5	TGTGCCAGCAGCTTAGGGGCGGGACAGGGAAGGGGGGAGACCCAGTACTTC	CASSLGAGQGRGETQYF
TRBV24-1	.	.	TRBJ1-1	TGTGCCACCAGTGACGCGCGCGGGGAAGCTTTCTTT	CATSDARGEAFF
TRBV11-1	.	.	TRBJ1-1	TGTGCCAGCAGCTTACTGGCGGACACTGAAGCTTTCTTT	CASSLLADTEAFF
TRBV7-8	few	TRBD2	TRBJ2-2	TGTGCCAGCAGCTTAGCGCTAGGGACTAGCGGGACGAACACCGGGGAGCTGTTTTTT	CASSLALGTSGTNTGELFF
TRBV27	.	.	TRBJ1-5	TGTGCCAGCAGTTTGAAGCAGGTTAATCAGCCCCAGCATTTT	CASSLKQVNQPQHF
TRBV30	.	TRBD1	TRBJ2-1	TGTGCCTGGAACCTCCAGGACAGGTCCTCCTACAATGAGCAGTTCTTC	CAWNLQDRSSYNEQFF
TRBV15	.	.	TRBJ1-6	TGTGCCACCAGCAGAGATACAGATAATTCACCCCTCCACTTT	CATSRDTDNSPLHF
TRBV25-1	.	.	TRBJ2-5	TGTGCCAGCAGTGACAGGGGACAGACCCAGTACTTC	CASSDRGQTQYF
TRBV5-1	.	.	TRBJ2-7	TGCGCCAGCAGCTTAAGGGGAAGAGGCTTGTACGAGCAGTACTTC	CASSLRGRGLYEQYF
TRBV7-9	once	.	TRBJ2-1	TGTGCCAGCAGCGTGGACTACACTGAGCAGTTCTTC	CASSVDYTEQFF
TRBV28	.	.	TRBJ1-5	TGTGCCAGCAGTTCACCACAGGGATCCAATCAGCCCCAGCATTTT	CASSSPQGSNQPQHF
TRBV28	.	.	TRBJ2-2	TGTGCCAGCATGTTTAGGAACACCGGGGAGCTGTTTTTT	CASMFRNTGELFF
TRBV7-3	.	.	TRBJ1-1	TGTGCCAGCAGCTTCCAGGGGCCCACTGAAGCTTTCTTT	CASSFQGPTEAFF
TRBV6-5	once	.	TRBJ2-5	TGTGCCAGCAGAGTCCCCGGGGAGACCCAGTACTTC	CASRVPGETQYF
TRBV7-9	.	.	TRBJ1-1	TGTGCCAGCAGCCTGCGACAGAGCTCGTGGGATTGGGACACTGAAGCTTTCTTT	CASSLRQSSWDWDTEAFF
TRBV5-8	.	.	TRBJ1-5	TGTGCCAGCAGTACTGGGAGAAACTCTTATCAGCCCCAGCATTTT	CASSTGRNSYQPQHF
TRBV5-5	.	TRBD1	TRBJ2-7	TGTGCCAGCAGCCGGACAGGGAGCAACGAGCAGTACTTC	CASSRTGSNEQYF